One and the same sample provided the 8 T cell receptor beta chains below, sequenced in a study of cytomegalovirus exposure and HLA in healthy donors. PCR involved 60 Vbeta and 13 Jbeta primers. Profiling relied on immunoSEQ multiplex PCR, and the TCRdb table lists in-frame clones only, not all of them. The sample lists 100,000 to 120,000 clones; about four fifths were seen once. The sequencing sample was made of PBMCs. The source of these receptors is a man under 40 in good health and CMV-seronegative.

The chain employs TRBV25-1 and TRBJ2-5; no clear D. The CDR3 extends over 10 amino acids. From germline, CDR1 is MGHDK and CDR2 SYGVNS. The V and J ends lost 7 bases and 3 bases respectively, with 3 bases between them. The CDR3 nucleotides are TGTGCCAGCAACAAAGAGACCCAGTACTTC. Translated, it gives CASNKETQYF.

The rearrangement uses TRBV6-1 and TRBJ1-4; TRBD1 matches 7 bases. V shed 4 bases, J shed 8 bases, and the junction held 7 bases outside the gene matches. The CDR3 has 14 amino acids. Looked up from germline, CDR1 is MNHNS and CDR2 is SASEGT. The CDR3 sequence is CASSGTGVGEKLFF. The CDR3 nucleotides read TGTGCCAGCAGTGGAACAGGGGTGGGAGAAAAACTGTTTTTT.

V gene TRBV6-5 combines with J gene TRBJ2-7; the D is unclear. The V gene lost 11 bases and the J gene lost 2 bases, with 16 bases spanning the gap. Germline CDR1 is MNHEY and CDR2 is SVGAGI. The CDR3 is 13 residues long. The CDR3 spells CASRGSATYEQYF. The CDR3 DNA follows: TGTGCCTCGCGAGGATCCGCCACCTACGAGCAGTACTTC.

The table lists this clone with a count of one. Because the CDR3's place on the DNA is in doubt, the DNA is left out and the CDR3 is given as listed by TCRdb. The chain carries TRBV21-1 and TRBJ1-1; the D call in the table, TRBD1, was not verified against the DNA. TRBV21-1 is classified as a pseudogene. Including both end residues, the CDR3 is 14 amino acids long. This chain's CDR3 is CASSFGTGNTEAFF.

In its sample, this clone was seen a few times. V usage is TRBV29-1 and J usage is TRBJ2-1, with TRBD2 matching over 16 bases. Per germline, CDR1 SQVTM and CDR2 ANQGSEA. This CDR3 is built from 17 residues. Losses at the gene ends were 8 bases for V and 2 bases for J; bases not matched to a gene: 9. CDR3 bases: TGCAGCCTCAGGGGACTAGCGGGAGGGCACGCCTACAATGAGCAGTTCTTC. Translated: CSLRGLAGGHAYNEQFF.

The chain couples TRBV7-6 to TRBJ1-2, with D maybe TRBD1 (6 bases). The ends were cut back, 1 base at V and 7 bases at J, with 13 bases in the middle. Looked up from germline, CDR1 is SGHVS and CDR2 is FNYEAQ. The CDR3 spans 14 residues. In nucleotides, the CDR3 is TGTGCCAGCAGCTTAGGGCAGGGACAAAGTGGCTACACCTTC. Protein product: CASSLGQGQSGYTF. Full variable domain (missing parts from reference TRBV7-6 and TRBJ1-2): GAGVSQSPRYKVTKRGQDVALRCDPISGHVSLYWYRQALGQGPEFLTYFNYEAQQDKSGLPNDRFSAERPEGSISTLTIQRTEQRDSAMYRCASSLGQGQSGYTFGSGTRLTVV.

The chain joins TRBV18 to TRBJ2-4; D not resolved. The CDR3 spans 13 residues. The germline V gene encodes CDR1 KGHSH and CDR2 LQKENI. Trimming took 3 bases from V and 6 from J, leaving 9 bases between them. In DNA form, the CDR3 reads TGTGCCAGCTCACCTGGCTCTGGAAACATTCAGTACTTC. Amino acids: CASSPGSGNIQYF. Full variable domain (missing parts from reference TRBV18 and TRBJ2-4): NAGVMQNPRHLVRRRGQEARLRCSPMKGHSHVYWYRQLPEEGLKFMVYLQKENIIDESGMPKERFSAEFPKEGPSILRIQQVVRGDSAAYFCASSPGSGNIQYFGAGTRLSVL.

This chain uses TRBV18 with TRBJ1-5, with TRBD1 matching over 11 bases. The J segment lost 6 bases and the V segment lost 6 bases, leaving 7 bases of the junction unmatched. The CDR3 covers 15 residues. The germline V gene encodes CDR1 KGHSH and CDR2 LQKENI. Written as DNA, the CDR3 is TGTGCCAGCTCCCCAGGACAGGGGGCTGTTCAGCCCCAGCATTTT. Translated: CASSPGQGAVQPQHF. Combining the CDR3 with reference TRBV18 and TRBJ1-5 gives the whole variable domain NAGVMQNPRHLVRRRGQEARLRCSPMKGHSHVYWYRQLPEEGLKFMVYLQKENIIDESGMPKERFSAEFPKEGPSILRIQQVVRGDSAAYFCASSPGQGAVQPQHFGDGTRLSIL.